The next 3 T cell receptor beta chains were all read from a single sample in a study of radiotherapy plus CTLA-4 blockade in lung cancer. TCRdb's table, derived via immunoSEQ multiplex PCR, lists solely in-frame clones and lacks some. The sample records roughly 30,000 clones, about four fifths being singletons. The sequenced sample was peripheral blood, obtained from a patient treated with radiotherapy plus ipilimumab. The receptors were sampled from a human donor with non-small cell lung cancer that progressed on radiotherapy plus ipilimumab.

The CDR3 DNA is TGTGCCAGCTCGGGACAGGCAAACACTGAAGCTTTCTTT. This sequence encodes CASSGQANTEAFF. This rearrangement joins TRBV18 to TRBJ1-1; 8 positions match TRBD1. J was trimmed by 2 bases and V by 6 bases; bases with no gene match: 2. Germline loops: CDR1 KGHSH, CDR2 LQKENI. This CDR3 comprises 13 residues. The variable domain in full, with the rest retrieved from reference TRBV18 and TRBJ1-1, is NAGVMQNPRHLVRRRGQEARLRCSPMKGHSHVYWYRQLPEEGLKFMVYLQKENIIDESGMPKERFSAEFPKEGPSILRIQQVVRGDSAAYFCASSGQANTEAFFGQGTRLTVV.

The chain couples TRBV2 to TRBJ2-3; 13 bases agree with TRBD2. This CDR3 region has 17 residues. Germline V gene data show CDR1 as SNHLY and CDR2 as FYNNEI. The trim removed 4 bases at V and 4 bases at J, leaving 8 bases unmatched. CDR3: CASSGAGLAGSADTQYF. The CDR3 nucleotides are TGTGCCAGCAGTGGGGCGGGACTAGCGGGGTCGGCAGATACGCAGTATTTT.

This CDR3 reads CASSSGRITEAFF. The CDR3 DNA follows: TGTGCCAGCAGCTCGGGACGGATCACTGAAGCTTTCTTT. The V call is TRBV7-9, the J call TRBJ1-1; weak D call: TRBD1 (5 bases). Germline V gives CDR1 SEHNR, CDR2 FQNEAQ (reference sequence). The CDR3 length is 13 residues. The germline V and J ends were trimmed by 4 bases and 4 bases, with 10 bases remaining between them.